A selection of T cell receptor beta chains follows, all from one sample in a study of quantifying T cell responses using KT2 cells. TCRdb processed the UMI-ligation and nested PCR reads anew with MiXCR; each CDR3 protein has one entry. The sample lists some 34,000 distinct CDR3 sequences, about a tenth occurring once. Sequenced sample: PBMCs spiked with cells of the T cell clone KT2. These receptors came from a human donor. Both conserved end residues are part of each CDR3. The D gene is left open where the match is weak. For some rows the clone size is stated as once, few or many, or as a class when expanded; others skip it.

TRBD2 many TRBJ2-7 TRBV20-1 CSASPAGGLTYEQYF TGCAGTGCGTCTCCCGCGGGGGGCCTGACTTACGAGCAGTACTTC
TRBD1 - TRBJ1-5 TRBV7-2 CASSLKAGGDQPQHF TGTGCCAGCAGCTTAAAGGCAGGGGGCGATCAGCCCCAGCATTTT
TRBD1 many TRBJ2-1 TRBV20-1 CSARVDRAYNEQFF TGCAGTGCTAGAGTGGACAGGGCTTACAATGAGCAGTTCTTC
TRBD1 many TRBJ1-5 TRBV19 CASSIVDRGEYQPQHF TGTGCCAGTAGTATCGTCGACAGGGGGGAGTATCAGCCCCAGCATTTT
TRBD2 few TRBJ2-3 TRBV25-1 CASSPRAGGTDTQYF TGTGCCAGCAGCCCCCGAGCGGGGGGCACAGATACGCAGTATTTT
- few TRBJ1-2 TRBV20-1 CSARGGYTF TGCAGTGCAAGGGGCGGGTACACCTTC
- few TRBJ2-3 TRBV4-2 CASSQDLLSRDTQYF TGTGCCAGCAGCCAAGATCTTCTATCGCGAGATACGCAGTATTTT
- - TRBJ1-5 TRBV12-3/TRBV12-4 CASSADRRNQPQHF TGTGCCAGCAGCGCAGACAGACGCAATCAGCCCCAGCATTTT
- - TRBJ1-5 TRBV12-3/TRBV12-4 CASTLEFQPQHF TGTGCCAGCACCCTGGAGTTTCAGCCCCAGCATTTT
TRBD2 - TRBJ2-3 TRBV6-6 CASSFLTSGVYTDTQYF TGTGCCAGCAGTTTCCTGACTAGCGGGGTTTACACAGATACGCAGTATTTT
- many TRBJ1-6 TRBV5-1 CASSLGPGFESPLHF TGCGCCAGCAGCTTGGGGCCCGGATTCGAATCACCCCTCCACTTT
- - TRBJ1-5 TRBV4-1 CASSQNQNQPQHF TGCGCCAGCAGCCAAAATCAAAATCAGCCCCAGCATTTT
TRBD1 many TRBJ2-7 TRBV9 CASSAQGDINYEQYF TGTGCCAGCAGCGCCCAGGGGGATATCAACTACGAGCAGTACTTC
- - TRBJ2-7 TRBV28 CASRKGLPYEQYF TGTGCCAGCAGGAAGGGACTCCCCTACGAGCAGTACTTC
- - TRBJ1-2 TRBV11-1 CASSLLRTNYGYTF TGTGCCAGCAGTCTACTCCGAACTAACTATGGCTACACCTTC
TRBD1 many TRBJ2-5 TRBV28 CASGDRPQETQYF TGTGCCAGCGGGGACAGACCCCAAGAGACCCAGTACTTC
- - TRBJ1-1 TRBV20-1 CSARTWRTNTEAFF TGCAGTGCTAGGACATGGCGGACGAACACTGAAGCTTTCTTT
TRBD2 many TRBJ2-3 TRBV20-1 CSAGLAGDSGIGDTQYF TGCAGTGCAGGACTAGCGGGGGACTCCGGTATAGGAGATACGCAGTATTTT
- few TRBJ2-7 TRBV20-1 CSARDLVGSSYEQYF TGCAGTGCTAGAGATCTGGTAGGGTCATCCTACGAGCAGTACTTC
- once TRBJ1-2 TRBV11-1 CASSLRTNYGYTF TGTGCCAGCAGCCTCCGTACTAACTATGGCTACACCTTC
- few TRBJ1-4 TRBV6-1 CASSIRRGSNEKLFF TGTGCCAGCAGTATCAGACGGGGCAGTAATGAAAAACTGTTTTTT
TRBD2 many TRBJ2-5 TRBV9 CASSVVPSGSAVRETQYF TGTGCCAGCAGCGTAGTACCTAGCGGGAGTGCCGTGCGGGAGACCCAGTACTTC
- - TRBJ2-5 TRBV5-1 CASSTDQETQYF TGCGCCAGCAGTACAGACCAAGAGACCCAGTACTTC
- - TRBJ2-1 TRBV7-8 CASSLTWKGHLSVF TGTGCCAGCAGCTTAACATGGAAGGGACATCTCTCCGTCTTC
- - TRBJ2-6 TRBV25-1 CASSEGQTSGANVLTF TGTGCCAGCAGTGAAGGACAGACCTCTGGGGCCAACGTCCTGACTTTC